Shown below are 7 T cell receptor beta chains from a single sample sequenced in a study of T cell repertoires in cytomegalovirus infection. TCRdb passed the reads through MiXCR, listing each CDR3 protein once. The sample holds around 450,000 distinct CDR3 sequences, 11% seen once. Sequencing was done on a sample of PBMCs. These receptor sequences come from a human donor in good health (CMV status not recorded). Some clones in this sample may be carry-over from other donors' samples.

The chain links TRBV2 to TRBJ2-5; D gene unclear. The germline V gene has CDR1 SNHLY and CDR2 FYNNEI. V shed 11 bases and J shed 14 bases, with 18 bases lying between them. The CDR3 runs to 10 residues. Here the CDR3 reads CASSGASQYF. The DNA for the CDR3 is TGTGCCTCCTCCGGAGCCTCGCAATACTTC.

This clonotype was found a few times. This rearrangement joins TRBV7-9 to TRBJ2-7; weak D call: TRBD1 (5 bases). CDR3 size: 14 residues. Germline values: CDR1 SEHNR, CDR2 FQNEAQ (reference sequence). V lost 5 bases and J 3 bases, leaving 14 bases between the germline ends. This CDR3 is CASSLDRGGYEQYF. As DNA, the CDR3 is TGTGCCAGCAGCCTCGACAGAGGCGGCTACGAGCAGTACTTC.

The chain uses TRBV2 and TRBJ1-3; tentatively, D is TRBD1 (6 bases). Germline V gene lookup returns CDR1 SNHLY and CDR2 FYNNEI. V shed 7 bases and J shed 3 bases, with 19 bases lying between them. The CDR3 runs 16 residues. The CDR3 region is CASIFPVGGRGNTIYF. Here the CDR3 DNA reads TGTGCCAGCATCTTTCCAGTTGGGGGCCGTGGAAACACCATATATTTT.

Many counts were recorded for this clonotype. At one boundary the junction diverges from the germline segment, which might be a read error. The J gene is TRBJ1-3, the V gene TRBV20-1; the D gene is possibly TRBD1 (6 bases). The CDR3 contains 13 residues. Germline CDR1 reads DFQATT; CDR2 reads SNEGSKA (reference sequence). CDR3 in DNA: TGCAGTGCTAGAGGGCAGGGGAGAATGGTACCAAGGTTT. This encodes CSARGQGRMVPRF.

This chain joins TRBV25-1 and TRBJ2-1; 10 nucleotides match TRBD1. The CDR3 consists of 15 residues. J gave up 6 bases and V 5 bases, and 7 bases lay outside the gene matches. Germline lookup yields CDR1 MGHDK and CDR2 SYGVNS. CDR3 DNA: TGTGCCAGCAGTTCATCGAGGACAGGGGGCAATGAGCAGTTCTTC. Translated, it gives CASSSSRTGGNEQFF. The whole variable domain, remainder taken from reference TRBV25-1 and TRBJ2-1, is EADIYQTPRYLVIGTGKKITLECSQTMGHDKMYWYQQDPGMELHLIHYSYGVNSTEKGDLSSESTVSRIRTEHFPLTLESARPSHTSQYLCASSSSRTGGNEQFFGPGTRLTVL.

Ten or more counts support this clonotype. This chain joins TRBV2 and TRBJ2-1, with a weak D call TRBD1 (6 bases). Trimming stripped 6 bases from V and 0 bases from J, with 12 bases between. Germline V gene lookup returns CDR1 SNHLY and CDR2 FYNNEI. This CDR3 is 15 amino acids long. CDR3 nucleotide sequence: TGTGCCAGCAGCTACAGGGATAGCTCCTACAATGAGCAGTTCTTC. Its translation: CASSYRDSSYNEQFF.

The sample holds many counts of this clonotype. The V gene is TRBV7-6, the J gene TRBJ2-3, with 8 positions matching TRBD2. Looked up from germline, CDR1 is SGHVS and CDR2 is FNYEAQ. V lost 2 bases to trimming and J lost 5 bases; unmatched junction nucleotides: 3. The CDR3 sequence is 14 residues long. This CDR3 is CASSLNLAGDTQYF. CDR3 coding DNA: TGTGCCAGCAGCTTAAATCTAGCGGGAGATACGCAGTATTTT.